These 31 T cell receptor beta chains came from one sample sequenced in a study of T cell repertoires in cytomegalovirus infection. MiXCR, run by TCRdb on the reads, gives a single entry per CDR3 protein. Of 200,000 to 300,000 distinct CDR3 sequences listed, roughly 15% are singletons. Sequenced input: PBMCs. Receptors originate from a human donor in good health (CMV status not recorded). Some clones in this sample may be carry-over from other donors' samples.

There are many counts of this clonotype. The V and J genes are TRBV7-2 and TRBJ1-1; possibly TRBD1 for D (5 bases). Germline values: CDR1 SGHTA, CDR2 FQGNSA. The CDR3 length is 13 residues. V dropped 5 bases and J dropped 4 bases, with 11 bases sitting between them. The CDR3 sequence is CASSTQGGTEAFF. The CDR3 DNA follows: TGTGCCAGCAGCACTCAGGGAGGCACTGAAGCTTTCTTT.

This clonotype was counted ten times or more. J is TRBJ1-5 and V is TRBV7-9; D is unclear. Germline V CDR1 and CDR2: SEHNR, FQNEAQ (reference sequence). V was clipped by 7 bases and J by 10 bases, with 17 bases between them. This CDR3 contains 13 residues. CDR3 protein: CASTSPEGEPQHF. DNA of the CDR3: TGTGCCAGCACTTCCCCCGAGGGCGAACCCCAGCATTTT.

This clonotype appeared many times. The rearrangement joins TRBV7-2 to TRBJ2-3, with 10 bases identical to TRBD2. The CDR3 is made up of 17 amino acids. Losses at the gene ends were 1 base for V and 4 bases for J; bases not matched to a gene: 8. Germline values: CDR1 SGHTA, CDR2 FQGNSA. As DNA, the CDR3 is TGTGCCAGCAGCTTAGGAGAAGCGGGAGGGCCCTCAGATACGCAGTATTTT. It codes for CASSLGEAGGPSDTQYF.

This clonotype was recorded at least ten times. This sequence joins TRBV7-2 and TRBJ2-1; 11 bases align to TRBD2. CDR1 SGHTA and CDR2 FQGNSA come from the germline V gene. V shed 4 bases and J 14 bases; nucleotides not matched to a gene: 10. CDR3 length equals 14 residues. The CDR3, as DNA: TGTGCCAGCAGCTCACTAGCGGGAGCTTTTAATGAGTTCTTC. Protein: CASSSLAGAFNEFF.

The V call is TRBV20-1, the J call TRBJ1-2; D remains unclear. Trimming took off 5 bases at V and 4 bases at J, with 17 bases between the two ends. CDR3 length equals 14 residues. CDR1 and CDR2 from the germline V gene are DFQATT and SNEGSKA (reference sequence). The DNA for the CDR3 is TGCAGTGCTGACGCCCATGGAGGAGGCTATGGCTACACCTTC. Protein: CSADAHGGGYGYTF.

This clonotype was seen many times. The chain joins TRBV7-9 to TRBJ2-4, with 8 bases matching TRBD1. V trimming: 5 bases; J trimming: 7 bases; junction bases outside the gene matches: 10. The length of the CDR3 is 15 residues. Germline loops: CDR1 SEHNR, CDR2 FQNEAQ (reference sequence). The chain's CDR3 is CASSQASGQGNIQYF. DNA for the CDR3: TGTGCCAGCAGCCAAGCATCCGGACAGGGTAACATTCAGTACTTC.

This clonotype was found many times. The chain recombines TRBV6-2 or TRBV6-3 with TRBJ1-1; D is perhaps TRBD1 (5 bases). The germline V gene has CDR1 MNHEY and CDR2 SVGEGT. V was clipped by 6 bases and J by 4 bases, with 15 bases between them. The CDR3 has 14 amino acids. The CDR3, as DNA: TGTGCCAGCAGCCCCCCAGGGCTGAGCACTGAAGCTTTCTTT. It codes for CASSPPGLSTEAFF.

This clonotype was observed at least ten times. This sequence joins TRBV7-6 and TRBJ1-5; D gene uncertain. V was pared by 5 bases and J by 0 bases, with 8 bases between. Germline V gene lookup returns CDR1 SGHVS and CDR2 FNYEAQ. The CDR3 is made up of 14 amino acids. This CDR3 reads CASSPEYSNQPQHF. CDR3 coding DNA: TGTGCCAGCAGCCCAGAGTATAGCAATCAGCCCCAGCATTTT.

The chain has TRBV6-5 and TRBJ2-7, with TRBD1 matching over 7 bases. CDR3 length equals 17 residues. The J segment lost 2 bases and the V segment lost 4 bases, leaving 14 bases of the junction unmatched. Germline lookup yields CDR1 MNHEY and CDR2 SVGAGI. CDR3 coding DNA: TGTGCCAGCAGTTCTGGGACAGTTGAATTATTCACCTACGAGCAGTACTTC. Its translation: CASSSGTVELFTYEQYF.

This clonotype was detected a few times. A read error may produce the germline difference seen at one junction end. The V call is TRBV5-3, the J call TRBJ2-7, with D possibly being TRBD1 (6 bases). TRBV5-3 counts as an open reading frame of uncertain function. The CDR3 extends over 13 amino acids. For the CDR3, the DNA is TGTGCCAGCAGCTTTCAACAGGGTACCGAGCAGTACTTC. Amino acid sequence: CASSFQQGTEQYF.

V usage is TRBV6-1 and J usage is TRBJ1-1; 11 bases line up with TRBD1. The CDR3 has 16 residues. V gave up 4 bases and J gave up 3 bases; unmatched junction bases: 7. Germline CDR1 reads MNHNS; CDR2 reads SASEGT. This CDR3 is CASSARGTGGDTEAFF. The DNA for the CDR3 is TGTGCCAGCAGTGCTCGCGGGACAGGGGGTGACACTGAAGCTTTCTTT.

This clonotype occurred a few times. The genes are TRBV19 and TRBJ1-5, with a weak D call TRBD1 (5 bases). Between the trimmed V and J ends, which lost 6 bases and 1 base, there was a span of 10 bases. The CDR3 covers 14 residues. Germline loops: CDR1 LNHDA, CDR2 SQIVND (reference sequence). CDR3 amino acids: CASSPWGSNQPQHF. In DNA, the CDR3 is TGTGCCAGTAGCCCCTGGGGGAGCAATCAGCCCCAGCATTTT.

The chain carries TRBV6-2 or TRBV6-3 and TRBJ2-1; 7 bases map to TRBD2. This CDR3 comprises 17 residues. Germline CDR1 is MNHEY and CDR2 is SVGEGT. V was clipped by 7 bases and J by 3 bases; unmatched bases: 15. In nucleotides, the CDR3 is TGTGCCAGCACTCCAGCCAACGGGAGGCAATACTACAATGAGCAGTTCTTC. Encoded protein: CASTPANGRQYYNEQFF.

This clonotype showed up many times. V usage is TRBV7-9 and J usage is TRBJ1-1, with TRBD1 identical over 11 bases. The trim removed 6 bases at V and 5 bases at J, leaving 5 bases unmatched. The CDR3 is 14 residues long. Germline V lookup: CDR1 SEHNR, CDR2 FQNEAQ (reference sequence). The CDR3 DNA follows: TGTGCCAGCAGTCCCGGGACAGGGGGGACTGAAGCTTTCTTT. Protein sequence: CASSPGTGGTEAFF.

This clonotype was detected a few times. The chain employs TRBV20-1 and TRBJ1-6; 7 bases fit TRBD1. CDR3 size: 15 residues. Unmatched junction bases numbered 10, after V lost 6 bases and J lost 5 bases. CDR1 DFQATT and CDR2 SNEGSKA come from the germline V gene (reference sequence). The CDR3 here is CSASLRTGDNSPLHF. DNA for the CDR3: TGCAGTGCGAGCTTGCGGACAGGCGATAATTCACCCCTCCACTTT.

This clonotype was found many times. V gene TRBV7-9 combines with J gene TRBJ1-1; no clear D. The germline V gene has CDR1 SEHNR and CDR2 FQNEAQ (reference sequence). This CDR3 spans 14 amino acids. With 5 bases removed from V and 4 bases from J, the gap between germline ends came to 14 bases. CDR3 bases: TGTGCCAGCAGCCGGGTGGGTCGGGGCACTGAAGCTTTCTTT. It codes for CASSRVGRGTEAFF.

This clonotype was seen many times. The V and J genes are TRBV20-1 and TRBJ1-1; D is unclear. This CDR3 contains 12 residues. The germline CDR1 and CDR2 sequences are DFQATT and SNEGSKA (reference sequence). Trimming shortened V by 5 bases and J by 5 bases, and 12 bases separated the two germline ends. The CDR3 DNA reads TGCAGTGCTGAAGGCCCACCGACTGAAGCTTTCTTT. It codes for CSAEGPPTEAFF.

This clonotype showed up just a few times. The chain has TRBV12-3 or TRBV12-4 and TRBJ2-1; D not certain. The CDR3 loop spans 17 amino acids. V was cut by 6 bases and J by 4 bases, with 22 bases left in between. CDR3 coding DNA: TGTGCCAGCAGAGCAGCTCTTACACTTCTTTTTTACAATGAGCAGTTCTTC. Translated: CASRAALTLLFYNEQFF.

This clonotype was observed many times. This rearrangement joins TRBV5-4 to TRBJ2-1, with 8 positions matching TRBD2. V shed 2 bases, J shed 7 bases, and the junction held 8 bases outside the gene matches. The CDR3 runs to 15 residues. From germline, CDR1 is SGHNT and CDR2 YYREEE (reference sequence). The DNA for the CDR3 is TGTGCCAGCAGCTTTGTCGCGGGGGGCTTTAATGAGCAGTTCTTC. Protein sequence: CASSFVAGGFNEQFF.

This clonotype was seen a few times. The chain employs TRBV14 and TRBJ1-1; the D gene is possibly TRBD1 (5 bases). V gave up 2 bases and J gave up 6 bases, with 13 bases separating them. Looked up from germline, CDR1 is SGHDN and CDR2 is FVKESK. This CDR3 has 14 residues. The CDR3 sequence: CASSQQRQGAEAFF. CDR3 nucleotides: TGTGCCAGCAGCCAACAACGGCAGGGCGCTGAAGCTTTCTTT.

The table lists this clonotype with many counts. This chain joins TRBV7-2 and TRBJ2-3; D might be TRBD1 (6 bases). Germline V gene data show CDR1 as SGHTA and CDR2 as FQGNSA. V was clipped by 2 bases and J by 3 bases, with 18 bases between them. The CDR3 is 17 amino acids. CDR3 sequence (DNA): TGTGCCAGCAGCTTAACGAGAAGGGGGTTGGTGACAGATACGCAGTATTTT. Encoded protein: CASSLTRRGLVTDTQYF. The full variable domain, rest sourced from reference TRBV7-2 and TRBJ2-3, is GAGVSQSPSNKVTEKGKDVELRCDPISGHTALYWYRQSLGQGLEFLIYFQGNSAPDKSGLPSDRFSAERTGGSVSTLTIQRTQQEDSAVYLCASSLTRRGLVTDTQYFGPGTRLTVL.

The sample holds many counts of this clonotype. The junction departs from the called germline gene at one end, perhaps through a read error. V gene TRBV12-3 or TRBV12-4 combines with J gene TRBJ1-2; perhaps TRBD1 as D (6 bases). The length of the CDR3 is 15 residues. The CDR3 region is CASSLDRPTNYGYTF. CDR3 DNA sequence: TGTGCCAGCAGCTTAGACAGGCCTACTAACTATGGCTACACCTTC.

This clonotype was counted many times. The J gene is TRBJ1-1, the V gene TRBV20-1, with D unclear. The CDR3 is made up of 16 amino acids. Germline-derived CDR1 and CDR2 are DFQATT and SNEGSKA (reference sequence). Trimming removed 4 bases at V and 3 bases at J, with 21 bases between. CDR3 region: CSAISLAAAWDTEAFF. The CDR3 nucleotides are TGCAGTGCTATATCTCTGGCCGCAGCATGGGACACTGAAGCTTTCTTT.

This sequence joins TRBV7-9 and TRBJ2-7; no firm D call. The CDR3 covers 15 residues. V was pared by 5 bases and J by 0 bases, with 14 bases between. Germline V gene data show CDR1 as SEHNR and CDR2 as FQNEAQ (reference sequence). For the CDR3, the DNA is TGTGCCAGCAGCCCGAGTGACCGTCACTCCTACGAGCAGTACTTC. Translating it yields CASSPSDRHSYEQYF.

This clonotype was recorded at least ten times. The CDR3 DNA reads as TGTGCCAGCAGTCACGGACTAGGCCCGGGGGAGCAGTACTTC. Translating gives CASSHGLGPGEQYF. This rearrangement joins TRBV7-9 to TRBJ2-7; 7 bases are shared with TRBD2. Germline loops: CDR1 SEHNR, CDR2 FQNEAQ (reference sequence). J was trimmed by 7 bases and V by 6 bases; bases with no gene match: 12. This CDR3 has 14 amino acids.

This clonotype was recorded a few times. The gene calls are TRBV28 and TRBJ1-2; D is ambiguous. From germline, CDR1 is MDHEN and CDR2 SYDVKM. Trimming left V 2 bases short and J 4 bases short, with 8 bases between. The CDR3 has 13 amino acids. The CDR3 nucleotides read TGTGCCAGCAGTTTAGCGACCTCCTATGGCTACACCTTC. Amino acids: CASSLATSYGYTF.

V gene TRBV20-1 combines with J gene TRBJ1-5, with D tentatively TRBD1 (6 bases). CDR1 is DFQATT and CDR2 is SNEGSKA in the germline V gene (reference sequence). Trimming took 6 bases from V and 12 from J, leaving 24 bases between them. CDR3 length equals 14 residues. CDR3 sequence: CSAVWGGPSGDQHF. The DNA of the CDR3 is TGCAGTGCCGTTTGGGGGGGCCCATCGGGTGACCAGCATTTT.

In DNA form, the CDR3 reads TGTGCCAGTAGTGTGACAGCCTACACTGAAGCTTTCTTT. Residues: CASSVTAYTEAFF. The chain uses TRBV19 and TRBJ1-1; weak D call: TRBD1 (5 bases). The germline CDR1 and CDR2 sequences are LNHDA and SQIVND (reference sequence). There are 13 residues in the CDR3. The germline V and J ends were trimmed by 5 bases and 3 bases, with 10 bases remaining between them.

This clonotype was detected a few times. The chain has TRBV7-9 and TRBJ2-7; no firm D call. Trimming stripped 4 bases from V and 3 bases from J, with 4 bases between. This CDR3 region has 11 residues. Germline loops: CDR1 SEHNR, CDR2 FQNEAQ (reference sequence). The CDR3 sequence: CASSYLYEQYF. In DNA, the CDR3 is TGTGCCAGCAGCTATCTCTACGAGCAGTACTTC. The full variable domain, in which reference TRBV7-9 and TRBJ2-7 provide the parts outside the CDR3, is DTGVSQNPRHKITKRGQNVTFRCDPISEHNRLYWYRQTLGQGPEFLTYFQNEAQLEKSRLLSDRFSAERPKGSFSTLEIQRTEQGDSAMYLCASSYLYEQYFGPGTRLTVT.

The V and J genes are TRBV29-1 and TRBJ1-5; TRBD1 might be the D (6 bases). There are 14 residues in the CDR3. Looked up from germline, CDR1 is SQVTM and CDR2 is ANQGSEA. Trimming cost V 4 bases and J 5 bases, with 15 bases left between them. CDR3 nucleotides: TGCAGCGTTGGAATCGGGGGGCAGGATCAGCCCCAGCATTTT. Translating it yields CSVGIGGQDQPQHF.

This clonotype was recorded many times. The rearrangement links TRBV2 to TRBJ1-5, with D maybe TRBD1 (6 bases). The CDR3 has 14 amino acids. The germline CDR1 and CDR2 sequences are SNHLY and FYNNEI. Trimming took off 3 bases at V and 6 bases at J, with 12 bases between the two ends. The CDR3 loop reads CASSDRGIVQPQHF. The CDR3 DNA reads as TGTGCCAGCAGTGACAGGGGAATAGTTCAGCCCCAGCATTTT.